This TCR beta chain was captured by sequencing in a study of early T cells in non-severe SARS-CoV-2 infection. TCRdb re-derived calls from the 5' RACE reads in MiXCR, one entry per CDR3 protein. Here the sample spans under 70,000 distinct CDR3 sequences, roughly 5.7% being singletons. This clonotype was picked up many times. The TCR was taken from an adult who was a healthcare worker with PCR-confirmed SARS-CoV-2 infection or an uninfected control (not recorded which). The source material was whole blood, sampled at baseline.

CDR3 protein: CASRGTTGDGEQYF. The CDR3 DNA is TGTGCCAGCAGAGGAACCACAGGGGACGGCGAGCAGTACTTC. The rearrangement links TRBV28 to TRBJ2-7; 7 nucleotides align to TRBD1. The ends lost 6 bases at V and 6 bases at J; junction bases unmatched: 11. The CDR3 extends over 14 amino acids. In germline, CDR1 is MDHEN, CDR2 SYDVKM.